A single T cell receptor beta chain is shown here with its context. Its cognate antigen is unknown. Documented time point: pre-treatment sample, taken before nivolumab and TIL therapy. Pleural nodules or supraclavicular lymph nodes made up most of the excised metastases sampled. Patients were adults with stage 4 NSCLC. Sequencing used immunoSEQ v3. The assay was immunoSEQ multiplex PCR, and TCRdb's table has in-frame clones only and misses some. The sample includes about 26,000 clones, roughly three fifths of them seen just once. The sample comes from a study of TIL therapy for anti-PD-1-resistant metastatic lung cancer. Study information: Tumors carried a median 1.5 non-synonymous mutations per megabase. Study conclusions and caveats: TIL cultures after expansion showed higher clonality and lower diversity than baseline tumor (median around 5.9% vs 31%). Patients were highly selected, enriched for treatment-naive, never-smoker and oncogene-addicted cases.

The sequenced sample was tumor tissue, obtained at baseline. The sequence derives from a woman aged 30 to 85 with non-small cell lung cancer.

In DNA, the CDR3 is TGTGCCAGCAGTTACACTCCCGGAGCGGGGGCCGATACGCAGTATTTT. It specifies CASSYTPGAGADTQYF. The chain couples TRBV6-5 to TRBJ2-3, with TRBD2 identical over 8 bases. V was pared by 2 bases and J by 6 bases, with 10 bases of the junction left unmatched. Germline V gene lookup returns CDR1 MNHEY and CDR2 SVGAGI. The CDR3 is 16 residues long.